Each of the 32 T cell receptor beta chains below was sequenced from the same sample in a study of identical twins. TCRdb analysed the 5' RACE reads with MiXCR anew, one entry per CDR3 protein. The data show around 100,000 distinct CDR3 sequences, under 6.5% seen once. The sample taken for sequencing was memory T cells sorted from blood. The receptor source for this set is a woman aged 45 to 65 in good health.

This clonotype was seen at least ten times. The V and J genes are TRBV5-1 and TRBJ2-1, with 11 nucleotides matching TRBD2. Germline loops: CDR1 SGHRS, CDR2 YFSETQ. This CDR3 is built from 16 residues. V lost 2 bases and J lost 0; bases outside the gene matches: 1. DNA for the CDR3: TGCGCCAGCAGCTTTAGCGGGAGGGCCTCCTACAATGAGCAGTTCTTC. This translates into CASSFSGRASYNEQFF.

This clonotype was counted a few times. The chain has TRBV5-5 and TRBJ2-2, with D possibly TRBD1 on 6 matching bases. This CDR3 spans 16 amino acids. CDR1 is SGHKS and CDR2 is YYEKEE in the germline V gene (reference sequence). V lost 4 bases to trimming and J lost 5 bases, with 18 bases between them. CDR3 in amino acids: CASSPRTEQGTGELFF. CDR3 bases: TGTGCCAGCAGCCCTAGGACGGAGCAGGGGACCGGGGAGCTGTTTTTT.

In its sample, this clonotype was seen many times. The J gene is TRBJ2-3, the V gene TRBV20-1, with TRBD2 matching over 7 bases. CDR3 length: 15 residues. V was clipped by 3 bases and J by 0 bases; unmatched bases: 6. Germline assignment: CDR1 DFQATT and CDR2 SNEGSKA (reference sequence). DNA for the CDR3: TGCAGTGCTAGTGCTAGCGGTCGAAGCACAGATACGCAGTATTTT. It translates to CSASASGRSTDTQYF.

This clonotype turned up a few times. The chain recombines TRBV6-1 with TRBJ2-3, with D perhaps TRBD1 or TRBD2 (5 bases each). V was trimmed by 3 bases and J by 5 bases, leaving 21 bases between them. The CDR3 is 17 residues long. Germline-derived CDR1 and CDR2 are MNHNS and SASEGT. The CDR3: CASSDGAGANPRDTQYF. Written as DNA, the CDR3 is TGTGCCAGCAGTGACGGGGCTGGGGCAAACCCCCGAGATACGCAGTATTTT.

This clonotype was seen many times. V usage is TRBV5-1 and J usage is TRBJ1-1; 9 nucleotides agree with TRBD1. The J segment lost 4 bases and the V segment lost 3 bases, leaving 7 bases of the junction unmatched. Germline CDR1 and CDR2: SGHRS and YFSETQ. The CDR3 has 15 amino acids. CDR3 in DNA: TGCGCCAGCAGCTCACTACAGGGGGCGCCCACTGAAGCTTTCTTT. Its translation: CASSSLQGAPTEAFF. The entire variable domain, with the rest obtained from reference TRBV5-1 and TRBJ1-1, is as follows: KAGVTQTPRYLIKTRGQQVTLSCSPISGHRSVSWYQQTPGQGLQFLFEYFSETQRNKGNFPGRFSGRQFSNSRSEMNVSTLELGDSALYLCASSSLQGAPTEAFFGQGTRLTVV.

This clonotype has ten or more counts. The chain combines TRBV5-1 with TRBJ1-2; D may be TRBD1 (6 bases). This CDR3 has 15 amino acids. CDR1 and CDR2 from the germline V gene are SGHRS and YFSETQ. Between the trimmed V and J ends, which lost 3 bases and 3 bases, there was a span of 15 bases. The CDR3 here is CASSSDVRGDYGYTF. Here the CDR3 DNA reads TGCGCCAGCAGCTCGGATGTGAGGGGGGACTATGGCTACACCTTC.

This clonotype was counted a few times. The chain is built from TRBV6-5 and TRBJ2-7, with TRBD1 matching over 7 bases. The CDR3 spans 15 residues. The trim removed 5 bases at V and 6 bases at J, leaving 13 bases unmatched. The germline gives CDR1 MNHEY, CDR2 SVGAGI. CDR3 DNA: TGTGCCAGCAGTCCTCCGACAGGGCGAATGGGCGAGCAGTACTTC. Translation gives CASSPPTGRMGEQYF.

This clonotype came up many times. The genes are TRBV20-1 and TRBJ2-3; weak D call: TRBD2 (6 bases). Looked up from germline, CDR1 is DFQATT and CDR2 is SNEGSKA (reference sequence). V was pared by 6 bases and J by 2 bases, with 12 bases between. The CDR3 loop spans 13 amino acids. The CDR3 is CSADSGYTDTQYF. The CDR3 DNA sequence: TGCAGTGCCGATAGCGGCTACACAGATACGCAGTATTTT.

This clonotype has a count of ten or more. The V and J genes are TRBV5-6 and TRBJ2-5, with TRBD2 matching 12 bases. This CDR3 is built from 16 residues. Per germline, CDR1 SGHDT and CDR2 YYEEEE. The trim removed 4 bases at V and 5 bases at J, leaving 9 bases unmatched. CDR3 nucleotide sequence: TGTGCCAGCAGCCCTCCCGGACTAGCGGGAATGGAGACCCAGTACTTC. Translation: CASSPPGLAGMETQYF.

This clonotype was picked up many times. The chain uses TRBV5-6 and TRBJ2-7; weak D call: TRBD2 (6 bases). This CDR3 is 15 amino acids long. The V gene lost 4 bases and the J gene lost 0 bases, with 14 bases spanning the gap. Per the germline V gene, CDR1 is SGHDT and CDR2 is YYEEEE. CDR3 in DNA: TGTGCCAGCAGCCCGGGACTCCTGAGCTCCTACGAGCAGTACTTC. This sequence encodes CASSPGLLSSYEQYF. Variable domain in full (rest from reference TRBV5-6 and TRBJ2-7): DAGVTQSPTHLIKTRGQQVTLRCSPKSGHDTVSWYQQALGQGPQFIFQYYEEEERQRGNFPDRFSGHQFPNYSSELNVNALLLGDSALYLCASSPGLLSSYEQYFGPGTRLTVT.

This clonotype has more than one count but fewer than ten. The chain employs TRBV3-1 and TRBJ2-3; TRBD1 matches at 12 bases. Germline V gene lookup returns CDR1 LGHDT and CDR2 YNNKEL (reference sequence). The CDR3 has 16 amino acids. V trimming: 1 base; J trimming: 6 bases; junction bases outside the gene matches: 5. The chain's CDR3 is CASSQGGTGGIDTQYF. The CDR3 DNA reads TGTGCCAGCAGCCAAGGTGGGACAGGGGGCATCGATACGCAGTATTTT.

This clonotype was detected ten times or more. The chain links TRBV12-5 to TRBJ2-7; D gene ambiguous. This CDR3 has 15 amino acids. Germline CDR1 is LGHNT and CDR2 is FRNRAP. Trimming took off 1 base at V and 0 bases at J, with 10 bases between the two ends. The CDR3 DNA sequence: TGTGCTAGTGGTTTGGGGGTCTCCTACTCCTACGAGCAGTACTTC. Its protein is CASGLGVSYSYEQYF.

Only a few counts were recorded for this clonotype. The chain joins TRBV19 to TRBJ2-3; D is undetermined. V gave up 5 bases and J gave up 4 bases, with 10 bases separating them. The germline CDR1 and CDR2 sequences are LNHDA and SQIVND (reference sequence). This CDR3 has 13 residues. CDR3 in amino acids: CASSLSVSDTQYF. The CDR3 DNA reads as TGTGCCAGTAGTCTATCAGTCTCAGATACGCAGTATTTT.

This clonotype was counted at least ten times. V usage is TRBV2 and J usage is TRBJ2-3, with D perhaps TRBD1 (5 bases). The CDR3 runs to 17 residues. V lost 7 bases, J lost 1 base, and 21 bases lay in between. The V gene's germline CDR1 is SNHLY and CDR2 FYNNEI. The CDR3 reads CASNPRAPNRGTDTQYF. The CDR3 nucleotides are TGTGCCAGCAATCCCAGGGCCCCAAATCGGGGCACAGATACGCAGTATTTT. The full variable domain, rest sourced from reference TRBV2 and TRBJ2-3, is EPEVTQTPSHQVTQMGQEVILRCVPISNHLYFYWYRQILGQKVEFLVSFYNNEISEKSEIFDDQFSVERPDGSNFTLKIRSTKLEDSAMYFCASNPRAPNRGTDTQYFGPGTRLTVL.

This clonotype was counted at least ten times. The V call is TRBV12-3 or TRBV12-4, the J call TRBJ2-5; maybe TRBD2 (6 bases). The CDR3 runs 10 residues. The CDR3 loop is CASGVETQYF. CDR3 nucleotide sequence: TGTGCGTCGGGGGTGGAGACCCAGTACTTC.

This clonotype was counted a few times. J is TRBJ2-5 and V is TRBV6-4, with 9 nucleotides matching TRBD1. Germline CDR1 MRHNA, CDR2 SNTAGT. V lost 4 bases and J lost 1; bases outside the gene matches: 4. The length of the CDR3 is 15 residues. The DNA for the CDR3 is TGTGCCAGCAGTGCCCAGACAGGGGGCCAAGAGACCCAGTACTTC. Residues: CASSAQTGGQETQYF.

This clonotype was seen at least ten times. The rearrangement links TRBV5-1 to TRBJ2-7; a weak D match, TRBD2 (6 bases). The length of the CDR3 is 14 residues. V was shortened by 5 bases and J by 0 bases, with 12 bases between the two germline ends. Germline CDR1 is SGHRS and CDR2 is YFSETQ. The DNA of the CDR3 is TGCGCCAGCAGTAGGGCGGGAAGCTCCTACGAGCAGTACTTC. Translated, it gives CASSRAGSSYEQYF.

In this sample, this clonotype turned up many times. The rearrangement links TRBV5-4 to TRBJ1-1; D ambiguous. V was clipped by 0 bases and J by 5 bases, with 11 bases between them. The CDR3 contains 14 residues. Looked up from germline, CDR1 is SGHNT and CDR2 is YYREEE (reference sequence). CDR3: CASSLGGSGTEAFF. The CDR3, as DNA: TGTGCCAGCAGCTTGGGGGGAAGTGGGACTGAAGCTTTCTTT.

Many counts were recorded for this clonotype. The rearrangement links TRBV9 to TRBJ2-5; TRBD2 agrees at 8 bases. The J segment lost 2 bases and the V segment lost 2 bases, leaving 2 bases of the junction unmatched. The germline CDR1 and CDR2 sequences are SGDLS and YYNGEE. CDR3 length: 14 amino acids. The CDR3 is CASSVTSGQETQYF. CDR3 DNA: TGTGCCAGCAGCGTCACTAGCGGACAAGAGACCCAGTACTTC.

This clonotype occurred many times. The CDR3 nucleotides read TGCAGTGCTACCCCACCGACCCTTGTTGGGAGCGGCTACACCTTC. This translates into CSATPPTLVGSGYTF. This sequence joins TRBV20-1 and TRBJ1-2, with D hard to call. V was clipped by 4 bases and J by 8 bases, with 23 bases between them. The CDR3 is made up of 15 amino acids. Germline lookup yields CDR1 DFQATT and CDR2 SNEGSKA (reference sequence).

The gene calls are TRBV6-1 and TRBJ2-3; 7 nucleotides match TRBD2. The CDR3 length is 14 residues. The V and J ends lost 1 base and 5 bases, in that order; junction bases with no gene match: 3. Germline assignment: CDR1 MNHNS and CDR2 SASEGT. CDR3 coding DNA: TGTGCCAGCAGTGAAGGGGGAGGGTTAGATACGCAGTATTTT. Amino acids: CASSEGGGLDTQYF.

In regard to this clonotype: The CDR3 carries no conserved terminal phenylalanine or tryptophan, so it likely arises from a read error. CDR3 sequence (DNA): TGTGCCAGCAGACGGGACTTAGGAGGCACCGGGGAGCTGTTTTCT. It specifies CASRRDLGGTGELFS. This chain joins TRBV7-3 and TRBJ2-2, with D possibly TRBD2 on 6 matching bases. Trimming shortened V by 6 bases and J by 4 bases, and 15 bases separated the two germline ends. Germline V CDR1 and CDR2: SGHTA, FQGTGA. The CDR3 covers 15 residues.

At least ten counts were recorded for this clonotype. The J gene is TRBJ1-5, the V gene TRBV5-8; 8 bases are shared with TRBD1. V lost 4 bases to trimming and J lost 4 bases; unmatched junction nucleotides: 4. The CDR3 runs to 14 residues. Germline assignment: CDR1 SGHTS and CDR2 YDEGEE. The DNA for the CDR3 is TGTGCCAGCAGCGCCCGACAGGGGAATCAGCCCCAGCATTTT. Its translation is CASSARQGNQPQHF.

A few counts support this clonotype. V usage is TRBV11-2 and J usage is TRBJ2-1; 9 nucleotides align to TRBD2. V was clipped by 0 bases and J by 11 bases; unmatched bases: 5. This CDR3 spans 14 amino acids. Per germline, CDR1 SGHAT and CDR2 FQNNGV. Here the CDR3 reads CASSLDRGLAKQFF. In DNA, the CDR3 is TGTGCCAGCAGCTTAGATCGAGGACTAGCGAAGCAGTTCTTC.

This clonotype was counted at least ten times. This chain links TRBV25-1 with TRBJ1-1; no clear D gene. Deletions cut 0 bases from V and 1 base from J, with 6 bases between. CDR1 MGHDK and CDR2 SYGVNS come from the germline V gene. The CDR3 length is 14 residues. The CDR3 nucleotides read TGTGCCAGCAGTGAATACCGACAGAACACTGAAGCTTTCTTT. This sequence encodes CASSEYRQNTEAFF.

This clonotype was seen a few times. The CDR3 here is CASSLGAGWQETQYF. CDR3 nucleotide sequence: TGTGCCAGCAGCTTAGGGGCAGGGTGGCAAGAGACCCAGTACTTC. The V and J genes are TRBV7-2 and TRBJ2-5; D perhaps matches TRBD1 (5 bases). V lost 1 base, J lost 2 bases, and 11 bases lay in between. The CDR3 has 15 residues. Germline CDR1 reads SGHTA; CDR2 reads FQGNSA.

The rearrangement links TRBV20-1 to TRBJ1-5; no clear D. Germline assignment: CDR1 DFQATT and CDR2 SNEGSKA (reference sequence). CDR3 length: 15 amino acids. V was pared by 1 base and J by 1 base, with 11 bases between. The CDR3 DNA reads as TGCAGTGCTAGAGTATCCGGAGGGAGCAATCAGCCCCAGCATTTT. This sequence encodes CSARVSGGSNQPQHF.

This clonotype was seen a few times. J is TRBJ2-7 and V is TRBV28, with 10 bases that match TRBD2. V shed 3 bases, J shed 0 bases, and the junction held 11 bases outside the gene matches. This CDR3 has 18 residues. Per the germline V gene, CDR1 is MDHEN and CDR2 is SYDVKM. CDR3 sequence (DNA): TGTGCCAGCAGTTTCCCCAGCGGGAGGGCCTCTGGCTCCTACGAGCAGTACTTC. It specifies CASSFPSGRASGSYEQYF.

This clonotype was seen at least ten times. The chain has TRBV5-1 and TRBJ2-1, with D maybe TRBD2 (6 bases). The CDR3 is 21 residues long. The germline V gene encodes CDR1 SGHRS and CDR2 YFSETQ. Trimming took off 1 base at V and 1 base at J, with 27 bases between the two ends. The CDR3 is CASSLYYQWRAILRSYNEQFF. The CDR3 coding sequence is TGCGCCAGCAGCTTGTACTATCAATGGAGGGCCATCCTTCGGTCCTACAATGAGCAGTTCTTC.

In its sample, this clonotype was seen many times. This chain uses TRBV20-1 with TRBJ2-2; possible D gene TRBD2, 5 bases. CDR1 is DFQATT, CDR2 SNEGSKA, per germline (reference sequence). V lost 3 bases to trimming and J lost 4 bases, with 12 bases between them. The CDR3 totals 14 residues. The CDR3 region is CSARDWRGTGELFF. The CDR3 nucleotides are TGCAGTGCTAGGGACTGGCGAGGCACCGGGGAGCTGTTTTTT.

DNA for the CDR3: TGTGCCAGCAGCTTCCAGAGTGGAGATACGCAGTATTTT. Translated: CASSFQSGDTQYF. The rearrangement uses TRBV27 and TRBJ2-3; D not certain. The CDR3 runs to 13 residues. The V end lost 6 bases, the J end lost 5 bases, and 12 bases lay between the germline ends. The germline CDR1 and CDR2 sequences are MNHEY and SMNVEV (reference sequence).

The V call is TRBV3-1, the J call TRBJ1-1; the D is unclear. The CDR3 is 14 residues long. The V gene's germline CDR1 is LGHDT and CDR2 YNNKEL (reference sequence). The ends were cut back, 0 bases at V and 8 bases at J, with 13 bases in the middle. The CDR3 DNA reads TGTGCCAGCAGCCAAGATCTAATAGGGAGAGAAGCTTTCTTT. Protein sequence: CASSQDLIGREAFF.